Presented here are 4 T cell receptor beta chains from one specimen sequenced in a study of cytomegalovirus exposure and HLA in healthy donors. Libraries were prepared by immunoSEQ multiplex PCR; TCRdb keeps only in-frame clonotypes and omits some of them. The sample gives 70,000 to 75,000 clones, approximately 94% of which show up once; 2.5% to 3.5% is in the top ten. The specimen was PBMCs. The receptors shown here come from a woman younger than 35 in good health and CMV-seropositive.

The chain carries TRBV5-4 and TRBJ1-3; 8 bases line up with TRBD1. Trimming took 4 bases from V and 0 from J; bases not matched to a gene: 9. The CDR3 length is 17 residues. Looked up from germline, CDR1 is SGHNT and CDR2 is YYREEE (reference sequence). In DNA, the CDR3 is TGTGCCAGCAGCCCGGGACAGGCGACCCTCTCTGGAAACACCATATATTTT. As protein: CASSPGQATLSGNTIYF.

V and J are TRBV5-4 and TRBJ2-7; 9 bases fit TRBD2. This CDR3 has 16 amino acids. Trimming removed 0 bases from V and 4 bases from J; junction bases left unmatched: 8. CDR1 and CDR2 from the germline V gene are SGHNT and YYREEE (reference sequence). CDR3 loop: CASSLERAGGLYEQYF. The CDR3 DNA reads TGTGCCAGCAGCTTGGAGCGAGCGGGAGGATTGTACGAGCAGTACTTC.

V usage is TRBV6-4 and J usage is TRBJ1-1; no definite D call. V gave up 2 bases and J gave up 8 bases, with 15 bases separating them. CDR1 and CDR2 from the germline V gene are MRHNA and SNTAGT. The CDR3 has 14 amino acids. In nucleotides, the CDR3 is TGTGCCAGCAGTGACCTTAAAGAACAGTTCGAAGCTTTCTTT. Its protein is CASSDLKEQFEAFF.

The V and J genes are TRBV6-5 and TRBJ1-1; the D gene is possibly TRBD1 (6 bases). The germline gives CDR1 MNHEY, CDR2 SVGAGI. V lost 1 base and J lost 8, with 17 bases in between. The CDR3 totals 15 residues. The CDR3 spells CASSYLPNRESEAFF. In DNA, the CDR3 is TGTGCCAGCAGTTACTTACCAAACAGGGAGAGCGAAGCTTTCTTT.